This T cell receptor beta chain was recorded in a study of blood T cell repertoires in COVID-19. About the research overall: The cDNA or gDNA used as material had been derived from T cells, B-cell-depleted T cells, or PBMCs.

This clone was counted a single time. Original analysis: Quantification of nucleated cells was approximated via reference gene primer amplification. Sequenced by immunoSEQ multiplex PCR; TCRdb stores in-frame clones only, minus some. V and J calls and clone size follow that table, whereas D and trimming were derived from the DNA. The sample includes about 240,000 clones, more than 75% of them seen just once. Individuals drawn from under 30 US areas were roughly 18 to 100 years old. Assignments of participants to cohorts depended upon their own reported clinical history. The CDR3 spans 13 residues. With V trimmed by 5 bases and J by 4 bases, 2 bases remained unmatched.

The chain recombines TRBV12-3 or TRBV12-4 with TRBJ2-7; the match to TRBD1 covers 10 bases. Sequenced: PBMCs or T cells enriched from blood (not recorded which). This TCR came from a woman aged 40 to 50 with acute COVID-19. CDR3 nucleotides: TGTGCCAGCAGTATGGGACAGGGGTACGAGCAGTACTTC. It is translated as CASSMGQGYEQYF.